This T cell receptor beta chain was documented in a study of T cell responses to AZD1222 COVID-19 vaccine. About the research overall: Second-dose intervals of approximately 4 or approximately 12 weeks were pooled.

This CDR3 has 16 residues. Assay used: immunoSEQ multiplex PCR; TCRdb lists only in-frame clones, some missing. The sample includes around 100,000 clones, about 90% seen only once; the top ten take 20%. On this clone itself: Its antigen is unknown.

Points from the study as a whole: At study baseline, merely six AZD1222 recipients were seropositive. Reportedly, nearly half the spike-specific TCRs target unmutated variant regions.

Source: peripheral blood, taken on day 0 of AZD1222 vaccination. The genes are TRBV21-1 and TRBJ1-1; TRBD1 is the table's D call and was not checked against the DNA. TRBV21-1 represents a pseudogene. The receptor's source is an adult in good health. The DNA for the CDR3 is TGTGCCATTACCAGAGTACAGGGGGGCTGGACCACTGAAGCTTTCTTT. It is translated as CAITRVQGGWTTEAFF.